Listed below are T cell receptor beta chains from one sample, sequenced in a study of T cell responses to AZD1222 COVID-19 vaccine. Some clones are missing from TCRdb's copy, which holds only in-frame ones; the method was immunoSEQ multiplex PCR. This sample has just under 150,000 clones, with around 90% found just once. The sample here was peripheral blood, taken 28 days after the second dose of the MenACWY control vaccine. Receptors were obtained from an adult who received the MenACWY meningococcal vaccine as a control. Each CDR3 is given without its conserved first and last residue. D genes are given only for firm matches. Size tells how often a clone was seen (once, few, many) or the class of an expanded clone, and some rows leave it out.

TRBV18	TRBJ1-1	NA	NA	ASSPIRNVNTEAF
TRBV7-2	TRBJ2-1	NA	NA	ASSLSPPPSGGPV
TRBV24-1	TRBJ2-1	TRBD1	NA	ATSGAGGPYNEQF
TRBV19	TRBJ1-3	NA	NA	ASPPRDPSSGNTIY
TRBV11-3	TRBJ2-6	TRBD1	NA	ASTRQGAQTGANVLT
TRBV5-4	TRBJ2-3	NA	NA	ASSPDVQGGLGQY
TRBV19	TRBJ1-5	NA	NA	ASDTGKGGGNQPQH
TRBV27	TRBJ1-5	NA	NA	ASSLFAGNQPQH
TRBV21-1	TRBJ1-5	NA	NA	ASSSSQGVSNQPQH
TRBV7-2	TRBJ2-1	NA	NA	ASSFTAYNEQF
TRBV29-1	TRBJ1-1	NA	NA	SASTGENTEAF
TRBV5-5	TRBJ2-5	TRBD2	NA	ASSWLAGAQETQY
TRBV7-3	TRBJ2-1	NA	once	ASSFRGTPPNKQF
TRBV14	TRBJ1-1	NA	NA	ASRETVRQAAF
TRBV21-1	TRBJ2-4	NA	NA	ASSPPGGLFLAKNIQY
TRBV9	TRBJ1-1	NA	NA	ASSQGSTEAF
TRBV5-6	TRBJ2-7	NA	NA	ASSLVASSSYEQY
TRBV9	TRBJ2-1	NA	once	ASSVDYNEQF
TRBV11-3	TRBJ1-1	NA	NA	ASSLGSRKTEAF
TRBV4-2	TRBJ1-6	TRBD1	NA	ASSQEGGQGTNSPLH
TRBV5-1	TRBJ2-7	TRBD1	NA	ASRDSSYEQY
TRBV2	TRBJ2-1	NA	few	ASADLRQGGWEQF
TRBV27	TRBJ2-7	NA	NA	ASSYSGPTSYEQY
TRBV15	TRBJ1-2	TRBD1	NA	ATSKDRVGGYT
TRBV6-5	TRBJ2-3	TRBD2	NA	ASVGGGTDTQY
TRBV28	TRBJ1-5	TRBD1	few	ASSQNRGRGNQPQH
TRBV19	TRBJ1-3	NA	NA	ASSIDLRSRGAGNTIY
TRBV19	TRBJ1-5	TRBD1	NA	ASKTTDRGWSNQPQH